The 27 T cell receptor beta chains below come from one sample, sequenced in a study of cytomegalovirus exposure and HLA in healthy donors. PCR was performed using 60 Vbeta and 13 Jbeta primers. The repertoire was sequenced with immunoSEQ multiplex PCR; TCRdb's copy has only in-frame clones and lacks some. Among 100,000 to 150,000 clones listed, over 65% were seen once. Sequencing was done on a sample of PBMCs. The receptors were gathered from a man aged 40-50 years in good health and CMV-seropositive.

This chain connects TRBV14 to TRBJ1-2; maybe TRBD1 (6 bases). The ends were cut back, 0 bases at V and 5 bases at J, with 16 bases in the middle. Germline CDR1 and CDR2: SGHDN and FVKESK. The CDR3 has 16 amino acids. The CDR3: CASSQDPRGQYYGYTF. CDR3 DNA: TGTGCCAGCAGCCAAGACCCCCGCGGACAGTATTATGGCTACACCTTC.

The chain combines TRBV7-9 with TRBJ2-7; tentative D call: TRBD2 (5 bases). The CDR3 contains 14 residues. Germline CDR1 and CDR2: SEHNR and FQNEAQ (reference sequence). The V end lost 1 base, the J end lost 11 bases, and 18 bases lay between the germline ends. This chain's CDR3 is CASSLGSPGIQEYF. DNA for the CDR3: TGTGCCAGCAGCTTAGGGTCCCCCGGGATTCAGGAGTACTTC.

This chain uses TRBV7-8 with TRBJ1-2; D remains ambiguous. Germline values: CDR1 SGHVS, CDR2 FQNEAQ. The length of the CDR3 is 12 residues. Deletions cut 5 bases from V and 0 bases from J, with 4 bases between. The CDR3 sequence: CASSLSNYGYTF. Written as DNA, the CDR3 is TGTGCCAGCAGCCTATCTAACTATGGCTACACCTTC.

The chain combines TRBV18 with TRBJ2-3, with a possible D match to TRBD1 (6 bases). The V gene lost 2 bases and the J gene lost 0 bases, with 12 bases spanning the gap. The CDR3 length is 16 residues. From germline, CDR1 is KGHSH and CDR2 LQKENI. The CDR3 protein is CASSPTDRLSTDTQYF. CDR3 coding DNA: TGTGCCAGCTCACCAACGGACAGATTAAGCACAGATACGCAGTATTTT.

The chain carries TRBV4-3 and TRBJ2-5; D might be TRBD1 (5 bases). The closer fit of TRBJ2-7 to the DNA end suggests the J call may be wrong. This CDR3 region has 15 residues. Germline lookup yields CDR1 LGHNA and CDR2 YSLEER. CDR3 nucleotide sequence: TGCGCCAGCAGCCAACAGGGCAGCAGCATCTACGAGCAGTACTTC. Amino acids: CASSQQGSSIYEQYF.

The rearrangement uses TRBV6-5 and TRBJ1-2; a weak D match, TRBD1 (6 bases). V was pared by 7 bases and J by 2 bases, with 14 bases between. The CDR3 covers 14 residues. Germline lookup yields CDR1 MNHEY and CDR2 SVGAGI. In nucleotides, the CDR3 is TGTGCCAGCAAGCAGGGGTTATACAACTATGGCTACACCTTC. Its protein is CASKQGLYNYGYTF.

The rearrangement uses TRBV10-3 and TRBJ2-2, with D maybe TRBD1 (6 bases). The CDR3 has 13 residues. V shed 7 bases and J shed 0 bases, with 6 bases lying between them. CDR1 and CDR2 from the germline V gene are ENHRY and SYGVKD. CDR3 in amino acids: CAITGANTGELFF. CDR3 DNA sequence: TGTGCCATCACAGGGGCGAACACCGGGGAGCTGTTTTTT.

This clone has only a few counts. The chain carries TRBV7-3 and TRBJ2-3; a possible D gene is TRBD2 (6 bases). Deletions cut 4 bases from V and 2 bases from J, with 16 bases between. CDR1 and CDR2 (germline): SGHTA, FQGTGA. The CDR3 covers 16 residues. CDR3: CASSSGPAGFTDTQYF. In DNA form, the CDR3 reads TGTGCCAGCAGCTCAGGGCCGGCGGGATTCACAGATACGCAGTATTTT.

CDR3 nucleotide sequence: TGTGCCAGTAGTGTGGCACAGAACTATGGCTACACCTTC. Translating gives CASSVAQNYGYTF. This rearrangement joins TRBV19 to TRBJ1-2, with D hard to call. The V and J ends lost 5 bases and 2 bases respectively, with 9 bases between them. Germline V lookup: CDR1 LNHDA, CDR2 SQIVND (reference sequence). This CDR3 is 13 amino acids long.

The chain joins TRBV27 to TRBJ2-5; no definite D call. Germline V gives CDR1 MNHEY, CDR2 SMNVEV (reference sequence). V lost 1 base and J 2 bases, leaving 5 bases between the germline ends. The CDR3 loop spans 13 amino acids. CDR3 nucleotides: TGTGCCAGCAGTTTATACCGGCAAGAGACCCAGTACTTC. It translates to CASSLYRQETQYF.

The rearrangement links TRBV5-4 to TRBJ2-2; perhaps TRBD2 as D (6 bases). Trimming cost V 0 bases and J 8 bases, with 14 bases left between them. The CDR3 is 15 amino acids. Germline V gives CDR1 SGHNT, CDR2 YYREEE (reference sequence). The CDR3, as DNA: TGTGCCAGCAGCTTGGTCGTACCTGGAGGGGGGGAGCTGTTTTTT. This translates into CASSLVVPGGGELFF.

The chain couples TRBV20-1 to TRBJ1-2; 8 bases are shared with TRBD1. CDR1 is DFQATT, CDR2 SNEGSKA, per germline (reference sequence). The CDR3 length is 11 residues. Losses at the gene ends were 6 bases for V and 8 bases for J; bases not matched to a gene: 5. CDR3 bases: TGCAGTGCGCCGACAGGGGAAGGCTACACCTTC. It translates to CSAPTGEGYTF.

Written as DNA, the CDR3 is TGTGCCAGCAGCCTGCGACTAGCGGGGAACACCGGGGAGCTGTTTTTT. Protein: CASSLRLAGNTGELFF. This chain links TRBV11-3 with TRBJ2-2; TRBD2 aligns across 10 bases. Germline-derived CDR1 and CDR2 are SGHNT and YENEEA. V lost 5 bases, J lost 1 base, and 4 bases stayed unmatched. CDR3 length: 16 amino acids.

The V call is TRBV10-3, the J call TRBJ2-7, with 8 positions matching TRBD2. CDR3 length equals 15 residues. Trimming removed 10 bases from V and 1 base from J; junction bases left unmatched: 12. Germline lookup yields CDR1 ENHRY and CDR2 SYGVKD. CDR3 DNA: TGTGCCACAGGGCCGGGACTAGTCGCATCCTACGAGCAGTACTTC. Residues: CATGPGLVASYEQYF.

The chain is built from TRBV4-2 and TRBJ1-1, with 7 nucleotides matching TRBD1. The trim removed 3 bases at V and 0 bases at J, leaving 4 bases unmatched. Germline-derived CDR1 and CDR2 are LGHNA and YNFKEQ. The CDR3 contains 15 residues. DNA for the CDR3: TGTGCCAGCAGCCAGCCCGGACAGGTGAACACTGAAGCTTTCTTT. This sequence encodes CASSQPGQVNTEAFF.

The chain recombines TRBV12-5 with TRBJ2-7; D uncertain. Germline V gene lookup returns CDR1 LGHNT and CDR2 FRNRAP. There are 12 residues in the CDR3. Trimming shortened V by 3 bases and J by 3 bases, and 6 bases separated the two germline ends. The CDR3 region is CASGFIGYEQYF. CDR3 in DNA: TGTGCTAGTGGTTTCATCGGCTACGAGCAGTACTTC.

The genes are TRBV6-1 and TRBJ1-6; possible D gene TRBD1, 6 bases. Germline V gene lookup returns CDR1 MNHNS and CDR2 SASEGT. V shed 4 bases and J shed 6 bases, with 13 bases lying between them. The CDR3 spans 15 residues. The CDR3: CASSVSGVVNSPLHF. For the CDR3, the DNA is TGTGCCAGCAGTGTCTCAGGGGTAGTTAATTCACCCCTCCACTTT.

The chain recombines TRBV23-1 with TRBJ1-4; TRBD1 matches at 10 bases. TRBV23-1 is designated an ORF whose function remains uncertain. V shed 4 bases, J shed 9 bases, and the junction held 8 bases outside the gene matches. This CDR3 contains 15 residues. The CDR3 loop reads CASSPGTGVMKKLFF. CDR3 coding DNA: TGCGCCAGCAGTCCTGGGACAGGGGTGATGAAAAAACTGTTTTTT.

The chain couples TRBV19 to TRBJ1-1; a possible D gene is TRBD1 (5 bases). V was pared by 3 bases and J by 2 bases, with 16 bases between. CDR1 LNHDA and CDR2 SQIVND come from the germline V gene (reference sequence). The CDR3 totals 16 residues. The CDR3 loop reads CASSMLYGGENTEAFF. For the CDR3, the DNA is TGTGCCAGTAGTATGCTCTACGGGGGGGAAAACACTGAAGCTTTCTTT.

This clone has only a few counts. The chain employs TRBV6-1 and TRBJ2-7, with 9 bases lining up with TRBD1. The V segment lost 6 bases and the J segment 7 bases; nucleotides outside the gene matches: 10. Germline V gene data show CDR1 as MNHNS and CDR2 as SASEGT. The CDR3 contains 14 residues. As DNA, the CDR3 is TGTGCCAGCAGACTGGGACAGGGATCGGGTGAGCAGTACTTC. Translating it yields CASRLGQGSGEQYF.

This clone was observed a few times. V gene TRBV2 combines with J gene TRBJ2-1, with 12 bases identical to TRBD2. V was pared by 5 bases and J by 12 bases, with 8 bases of the junction left unmatched. Germline V gene sequence: CDR1 SNHLY, CDR2 FYNNEI. There are 14 residues in the CDR3. The CDR3 is CASSPGTSGYRQFF. The CDR3 nucleotides read TGTGCCAGCAGTCCCGGGACTAGCGGGTACAGGCAGTTCTTC.

This clone was counted between two and nine times. V usage is TRBV5-1 and J usage is TRBJ2-7, with 9 bases aligning to TRBD2. Germline V CDR1 and CDR2: SGHRS, YFSETQ. V was clipped by 5 bases and J by 6 bases; unmatched bases: 9. The CDR3 extends over 14 amino acids. The chain's CDR3 is CASRERGDWGEQYF. Here the CDR3 DNA reads TGCGCCAGCAGAGAGCGGGGGGATTGGGGCGAGCAGTACTTC. The full variable domain, in which reference TRBV5-1 and TRBJ2-7 provide the parts outside the CDR3, is KAGVTQTPRYLIKTRGQQVTLSCSPISGHRSVSWYQQTPGQGLQFLFEYFSETQRNKGNFPGRFSGRQFSNSRSEMNVSTLELGDSALYLCASRERGDWGEQYFGPGTRLTVT.

This clone appeared a single time. This chain links TRBV28 with TRBJ2-4; a possible D gene is TRBD2 (7 bases). The V gene lost 5 bases and the J gene lost 15 bases, with 20 bases spanning the gap. In germline, CDR1 is MDHEN, CDR2 SYDVKM. The CDR3 extends over 13 amino acids. CDR3: CASSLRGAPRPYF. CDR3 bases: TGTGCCAGCAGTCTTCGGGGGGCTCCCCGCCCGTACTTC.

The chain has TRBV20-1 and TRBJ1-2; D is uncertain. V was clipped by 3 bases and J by 7 bases, with 9 bases between them. The V gene's germline CDR1 is DFQATT and CDR2 SNEGSKA (reference sequence). The CDR3 loop spans 11 amino acids. CDR3 in amino acids: CSASHGSGYTF. As DNA, the CDR3 is TGCAGTGCTAGCCACGGGAGTGGCTACACCTTC.

CDR3 residues: CASRPLAGLETQYF. Here the CDR3 DNA reads TGTGCCAGCAGACCTTTAGCGGGCCTGGAGACCCAGTACTTC. This sequence joins TRBV6-6 and TRBJ2-5, with TRBD2 matching over 7 bases. Looked up from germline, CDR1 is MNHNY and CDR2 is SVGAGI (reference sequence). The V gene end was trimmed by 6 bases and the J gene end by 5 bases; junction bases not matched to a gene: 9. CDR3 length equals 14 residues.

The genes are TRBV2 and TRBJ1-1, with 7 bases aligning to TRBD1. Germline CDR1 SNHLY, CDR2 FYNNEI. V was pared by 4 bases and J by 1 base, with 6 bases of the junction left unmatched. CDR3 length equals 15 residues. CDR3 nucleotides: TGTGCCAGCAGTGTGCCTCAGGGGGGGAACACTGAAGCTTTCTTT. It is translated as CASSVPQGGNTEAFF.

This sequence joins TRBV27 and TRBJ1-4; possibly TRBD1 for D (6 bases). The CDR3 length is 15 residues. Trimming pared 4 bases from V and 0 bases from J, leaving 9 bases between. Germline-derived CDR1 and CDR2 are MNHEY and SMNVEV (reference sequence). The CDR3: CASSWTASTNEKLFF. The CDR3 DNA follows: TGTGCCAGCAGTTGGACAGCTTCAACTAATGAAAAACTGTTTTTT.